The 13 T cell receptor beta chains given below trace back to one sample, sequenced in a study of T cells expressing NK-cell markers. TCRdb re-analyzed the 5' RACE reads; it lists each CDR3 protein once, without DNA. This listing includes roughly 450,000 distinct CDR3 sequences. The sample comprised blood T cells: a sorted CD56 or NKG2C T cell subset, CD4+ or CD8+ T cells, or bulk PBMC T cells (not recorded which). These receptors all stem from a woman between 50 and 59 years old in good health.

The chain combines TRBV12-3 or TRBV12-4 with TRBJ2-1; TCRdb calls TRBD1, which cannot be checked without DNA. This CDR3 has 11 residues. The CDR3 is CASGFQGSKFF.

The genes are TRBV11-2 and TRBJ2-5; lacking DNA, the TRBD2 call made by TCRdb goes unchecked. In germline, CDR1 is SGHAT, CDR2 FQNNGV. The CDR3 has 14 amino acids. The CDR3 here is CASSRDGGQETQYF.

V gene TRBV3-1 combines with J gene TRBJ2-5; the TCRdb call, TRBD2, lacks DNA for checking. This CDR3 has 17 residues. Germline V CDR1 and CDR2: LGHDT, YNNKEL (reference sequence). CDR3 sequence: CASTIKRLAGGGETQYF.

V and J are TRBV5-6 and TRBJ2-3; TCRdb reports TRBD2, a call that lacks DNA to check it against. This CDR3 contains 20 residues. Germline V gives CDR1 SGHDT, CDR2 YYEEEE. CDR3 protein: CASSPSYWTSGTDSTDTQYF.

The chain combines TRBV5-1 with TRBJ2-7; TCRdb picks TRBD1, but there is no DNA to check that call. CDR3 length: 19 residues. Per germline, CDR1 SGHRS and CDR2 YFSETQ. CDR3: CASSLAPSSRTGERYEQYF. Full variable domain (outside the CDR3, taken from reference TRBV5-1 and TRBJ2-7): KAGVTQTPRYLIKTRGQQVTLSCSPISGHRSVSWYQQTPGQGLQFLFEYFSETQRNKGNFPGRFSGRQFSNSRSEMNVSTLELGDSALYLCASSLAPSSRTGERYEQYFGPGTRLTVT.

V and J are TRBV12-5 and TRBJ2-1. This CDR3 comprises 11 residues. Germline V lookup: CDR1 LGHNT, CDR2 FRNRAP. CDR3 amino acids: CASGPEDEQFF.

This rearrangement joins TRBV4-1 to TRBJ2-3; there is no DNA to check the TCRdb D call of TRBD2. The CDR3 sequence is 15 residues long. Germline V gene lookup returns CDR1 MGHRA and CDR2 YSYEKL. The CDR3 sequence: CASSPRRGGADTQYF.

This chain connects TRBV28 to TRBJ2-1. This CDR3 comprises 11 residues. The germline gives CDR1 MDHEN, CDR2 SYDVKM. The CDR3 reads CASSAVGEQFF.

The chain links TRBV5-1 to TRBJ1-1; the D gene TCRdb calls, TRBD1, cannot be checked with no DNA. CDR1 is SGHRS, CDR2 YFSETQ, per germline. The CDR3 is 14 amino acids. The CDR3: CASSREGGSTEAFF.

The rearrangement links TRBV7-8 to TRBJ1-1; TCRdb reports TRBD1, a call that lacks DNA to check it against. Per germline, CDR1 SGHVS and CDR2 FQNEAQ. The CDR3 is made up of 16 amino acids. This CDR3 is CASSGTRGLGNTEAFF. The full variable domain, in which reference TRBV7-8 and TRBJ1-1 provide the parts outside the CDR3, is GAGVSQSPRYKVAKRGQDVALRCDPISGHVSLFWYQQALGQGPEFLTYFQNEAQLDKSGLPSDRFFAERPEGSVSTLKIQRTQQEDSAVYLCASSGTRGLGNTEAFFGQGTRLTVV.

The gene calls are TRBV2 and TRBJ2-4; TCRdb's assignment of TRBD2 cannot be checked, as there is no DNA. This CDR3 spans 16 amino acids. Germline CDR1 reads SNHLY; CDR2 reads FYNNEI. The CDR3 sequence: CASREGLAGAKNIQYF.

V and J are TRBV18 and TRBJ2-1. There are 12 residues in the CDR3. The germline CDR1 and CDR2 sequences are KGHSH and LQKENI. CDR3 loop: CASRWGPNEQFF.

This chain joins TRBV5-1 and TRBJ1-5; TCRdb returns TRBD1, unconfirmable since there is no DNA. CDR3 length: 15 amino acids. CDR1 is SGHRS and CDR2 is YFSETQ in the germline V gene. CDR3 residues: CASSLLGASNQPQHF. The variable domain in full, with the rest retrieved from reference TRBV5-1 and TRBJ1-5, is KAGVTQTPRYLIKTRGQQVTLSCSPISGHRSVSWYQQTPGQGLQFLFEYFSETQRNKGNFPGRFSGRQFSNSRSEMNVSTLELGDSALYLCASSLLGASNQPQHFGDGTRLSIL.